The 25 T cell receptor beta chains listed next were all sequenced from one sample in a study of identifying expanded T cells in peripheral blood. The assay was immunoSEQ multiplex PCR, and TCRdb's table has in-frame clones only and misses some. Seen here are some 91,000 clones, around 88% observed once, and the top ten hold 3% to 4%. Sequencing was performed on blood. The receptor source for this set is a person aged 18 to 75 in good health.

This rearrangement joins TRBV5-1 to TRBJ1-4, with D unresolved. Trimming removed 2 bases from V and 5 bases from J, with 13 bases in between. Germline CDR1 SGHRS, CDR2 YFSETQ. This CDR3 spans 15 amino acids. CDR3 DNA sequence: TGCGCCAGCAGCTTTCACGGCAGCCGCAATGAAAAACTGTTTTTT. Translated: CASSFHGSRNEKLFF.

V usage is TRBV27 and J usage is TRBJ2-5, with D possibly being TRBD1 or TRBD2 (6 bases each). The end of the DNA aligns better with TRBJ2-7, so the J call may be wrong. Germline loops: CDR1 MNHEY, CDR2 SMNVEV (reference sequence). This CDR3 contains 13 residues. The CDR3 is CASSYDGGNEQYF. The CDR3 region has the DNA TGTGCCAGCAGTTATGACGGGGGCAACGAGCAGTACTTC.

The gene calls are TRBV7-3 and TRBJ2-5; TRBD1 aligns across 7 bases. J gave up 5 bases and V 6 bases, and 6 bases lay outside the gene matches. Germline V gives CDR1 SGHTA, CDR2 FQGTGA. This CDR3 has 13 amino acids. The DNA for the CDR3 is TGTGCCAGCAGTAAGGGACAGCGGGAGACCCAGTACTTC. Its translation is CASSKGQRETQYF.

This chain uses TRBV15 with TRBJ2-7; TRBD1 is a possible D gene (5 bases). Germline loops: CDR1 LNHNV, CDR2 YYDKDF (reference sequence). V was shortened by 0 bases and J by 5 bases, with 14 bases between the two germline ends. This CDR3 has 15 amino acids. CDR3 coding DNA: TGTGCCACCAGCAGAGATCGGCGCAGGGCCCACGAGCAGTACTTC. Protein: CATSRDRRRAHEQYF.

The genes are TRBV28 and TRBJ2-7; D is undetermined. Germline V gives CDR1 MDHEN, CDR2 SYDVKM. The CDR3 length is 14 residues. V lost 4 bases and J lost 0, with 10 bases in between. As DNA, the CDR3 is TGTGCCAGCAGTTCCCCACTTAGCTCCTACGAGCAGTACTTC. It codes for CASSSPLSSYEQYF.

The chain combines TRBV5-1 with TRBJ2-2, with D possibly matching TRBD2 (7 bases). The CDR3 extends over 16 amino acids. V lost 1 base and J lost 4, with 14 bases in between. Germline assignment: CDR1 SGHRS and CDR2 YFSETQ. CDR3 coding DNA: TGCGCCAGCAGCTTGCCGCGGGGGCGCGTCACCGGGGAGCTGTTTTTT. The encoded protein is CASSLPRGRVTGELFF. Full variable domain (outside the CDR3, taken from reference TRBV5-1 and TRBJ2-2): KAGVTQTPRYLIKTRGQQVTLSCSPISGHRSVSWYQQTPGQGLQFLFEYFSETQRNKGNFPGRFSGRQFSNSRSEMNVSTLELGDSALYLCASSLPRGRVTGELFFGEGSRLTVL.

This clone has only a few counts. The genes are TRBV5-1 and TRBJ1-2; 7 bases match TRBD1. The CDR3 is 14 residues long. CDR1 is SGHRS, CDR2 YFSETQ, per germline. Trimming took 2 bases from V and 2 from J; bases not matched to a gene: 3. The CDR3 region is CASSFTGVNYGYTF. CDR3 sequence (DNA): TGCGCCAGCAGCTTCACAGGGGTGAACTATGGCTACACCTTC.

This clone was observed a single time. This sequence joins TRBV11-2 and TRBJ2-7, with D possibly being TRBD1 (6 bases). The ends were cut back, 4 bases at V and 4 bases at J, with 17 bases in the middle. CDR3 size: 15 residues. Germline CDR1 and CDR2: SGHAT and FQNNGV. Here the CDR3 DNA reads TGTGCCAGCAGCTACTCAGGGGCTTTTACGTACGAGCAGTACTTC. Amino acids: CASSYSGAFTYEQYF.

The gene calls are TRBV30 and TRBJ2-7, with D hard to call. This CDR3 is 12 amino acids long. Germline V CDR1 and CDR2: GTSNPN, SVGIG (reference sequence). V shed 0 bases and J shed 3 bases, with 6 bases lying between them. The CDR3 coding sequence is TGTGCCTGGAGTGTAAGTATCTACGAGCAGTACTTC. Its translation: CAWSVSIYEQYF. Based on the CDR3 plus reference TRBV30 and TRBJ2-7, the full variable domain is SQTIHQWPATLVQPVGSPLSLECTVEGTSNPNLYWYRQAAGRGLQLLFYSVGIGQISSEVPQNLSASRPQDRQFILSSKKLLLSDSGFYLCAWSVSIYEQYFGPGTRLTVT.

This clone was seen only a few times. This chain connects TRBV25-1 to TRBJ1-2; D is perhaps TRBD1 (5 bases). The CDR3 covers 11 residues. V was pared by 3 bases and J by 8 bases, with 7 bases between. CDR1 MGHDK and CDR2 SYGVNS come from the germline V gene. CDR3 amino acids: CASSEGTGYTF. CDR3 in DNA: TGTGCCAGCAGTGAGGGGACGGGCTACACCTTC.

This clone was picked up a small number of times. The chain carries TRBV27 and TRBJ1-2; D remains unclear. CDR1 and CDR2 (germline): MNHEY, SMNVEV (reference sequence). The V end was cut by 1 base, the J end by 6 bases, with 9 bases between. This CDR3 is 13 amino acids long. The chain's CDR3 is CASSLWGTNGYTF. The CDR3 DNA is TGTGCCAGCAGTTTATGGGGAACGAATGGCTACACCTTC.

The V call is TRBV28, the J call TRBJ2-1; D unresolved. The CDR3 length is 11 residues. Trimming took 4 bases from V and 4 from J, leaving 2 bases between them. The germline V gene encodes CDR1 MDHEN and CDR2 SYDVKM. The CDR3 DNA is TGTGCCAGCAGTTATTACAATGAGCAGTTCTTC. Translating it yields CASSYYNEQFF.

V is TRBV29-1 and J is TRBJ1-1; a possible D gene is TRBD1 (6 bases). This CDR3 region has 11 residues. In germline, CDR1 is SQVTM, CDR2 ANQGSEA. With 6 bases removed from V and 11 bases from J, the gap between germline ends came to 16 bases. The CDR3 bases are TGCAGCGTGGCCGGGACAAAAAGGGCTTTCTTT. Residues: CSVAGTKRAFF. The whole variable domain, remainder taken from reference TRBV29-1 and TRBJ1-1, is SAVISQKPSRDICQRGTSLTIQCQVDSQVTMMFWYRQQPGQSLTLIATANQGSEATYESGFVIDKFPISRPNLTFSTLTVSNMSPEDSSIYLCSVAGTKRAFFGQGTRLTVV.

The chain uses TRBV5-1 and TRBJ2-7; TRBD1 is a possible D gene (7 bases). Germline V gives CDR1 SGHRS, CDR2 YFSETQ. V was clipped by 2 bases and J by 6 bases, with 15 bases between them. The CDR3 spans 14 residues. The CDR3 is CASSFLQGGSEQYF. The DNA for the CDR3 is TGCGCCAGCAGCTTTCTTCAGGGGGGAAGCGAGCAGTACTTC.

This rearrangement joins TRBV7-2 to TRBJ2-1, with D unresolved. The length of the CDR3 is 14 residues. Germline V gene sequence: CDR1 SGHTA, CDR2 FQGNSA. With 1 base removed from V and 6 bases from J, the gap between germline ends came to 10 bases. CDR3 sequence: CASSLEVMPNEQFF. CDR3 in DNA: TGTGCCAGCAGCTTAGAAGTAATGCCCAATGAGCAGTTCTTC.

This clone was observed once. The chain links TRBV7-9 to TRBJ2-5, with TRBD1 identical over 9 bases. This CDR3 has 14 amino acids. Trimming cost V 3 bases and J 5 bases; bases outside gene matches: 4. The germline CDR1 and CDR2 sequences are SEHNR and FQNEAQ (reference sequence). The CDR3 sequence is CASSLGTGGETQYF. As DNA, the CDR3 is TGTGCCAGCAGCTTGGGTACAGGGGGCGAGACCCAGTACTTC.

The chain combines TRBV2 with TRBJ2-2; 8 bases fit TRBD2. Germline V CDR1 and CDR2: SNHLY, FYNNEI. This CDR3 spans 14 amino acids. Trimming took 6 bases from V and 1 from J; bases not matched to a gene: 1. The CDR3 spells CASSLAGNTGELFF. The CDR3 nucleotides read TGTGCCAGCAGCCTAGCGGGGAACACCGGGGAGCTGTTTTTT.

The chain links TRBV6-4 to TRBJ2-2; TRBD2 aligns across 9 bases. With 3 bases clipped from V and 3 bases from J, the junction kept 8 bases outside the gene matches. The germline V gene encodes CDR1 MRHNA and CDR2 SNTAGT. The CDR3 consists of 17 residues. The CDR3 loop is CASSESSGGSHTGELFF. DNA of the CDR3: TGTGCCAGCAGTGAGAGTAGCGGGGGCTCTCACACCGGGGAGCTGTTTTTT.

V gene TRBV7-2 combines with J gene TRBJ2-5; 11 positions match TRBD2. From germline, CDR1 is SGHTA and CDR2 FQGNSA. The CDR3 contains 15 residues. The junction had 3 bases not matched to a gene; V was cut back by 6 bases and J by 0 bases. The CDR3 loop reads CASRKGLADQETQYF. Written as DNA, the CDR3 is TGTGCCAGCAGAAAGGGACTAGCGGACCAAGAGACCCAGTACTTC.

This clone was detected a few times. The CDR3: CASSSGSSYNEQFF. DNA for the CDR3: TGTGCCAGCAGTTCGGGGAGCTCCTACAATGAGCAGTTCTTC. The chain has TRBV27 and TRBJ2-1; D is perhaps TRBD2 (5 bases). CDR3 length equals 14 residues. Germline CDR1 and CDR2: MNHEY and SMNVEV (reference sequence). The V end was cut by 4 bases, the J end by 0 bases, with 7 bases between.

This clone was seen a single time. CDR3 amino acids: CASSPDFYEQYF. CDR3 nucleotide sequence: TGCGCCAGCAGCCCGGACTTCTACGAGCAGTACTTC. V gene TRBV5-1 combines with J gene TRBJ2-7, with a weak D call TRBD2 (5 bases). Per germline, CDR1 SGHRS and CDR2 YFSETQ. This CDR3 is 12 amino acids long. V was cut by 4 bases and J by 3 bases, with 8 bases left in between.

V gene TRBV2 combines with J gene TRBJ2-7; 13 nucleotides line up with TRBD2. The V gene's germline CDR1 is SNHLY and CDR2 FYNNEI. The CDR3 covers 16 residues. Trimming at V came to 4 bases and at J to 4 bases, leaving 7 bases not matched to a gene. The CDR3 sequence is CASSVTSGRALYEQYF. The CDR3 DNA sequence: TGTGCCAGCAGTGTAACTAGCGGGAGGGCCCTATACGAGCAGTACTTC.

This chain joins TRBV15 and TRBJ2-1; D gene ambiguous. The V end was cut by 0 bases, the J end by 3 bases, with 6 bases between. The CDR3 is 14 residues long. CDR1 is LNHNV, CDR2 YYDKDF, per germline (reference sequence). The CDR3 sequence: CATSRDRVYNEQFF. In DNA form, the CDR3 reads TGTGCCACCAGCAGAGATCGAGTCTACAATGAGCAGTTCTTC.

This chain's CDR3 is CASSLGRPGANVLTF. The CDR3 coding sequence is TGCGCCAGCAGCTTGGGGAGGCCCGGGGCCAACGTCCTGACTTTC. The chain links TRBV5-1 to TRBJ2-6, with D possibly matching TRBD2 (5 bases). This CDR3 has 15 residues. Germline CDR1 and CDR2: SGHRS and YFSETQ. Trimming cost V 0 bases and J 4 bases, with 8 bases left between them.

The genes are TRBV7-3 and TRBJ1-6, with 9 bases matching TRBD1. CDR1 is SGHTA, CDR2 FQGTGA, per germline. With V trimmed by 5 bases and J by 6 bases, 5 bases remained unmatched. CDR3 length equals 15 residues. The CDR3 sequence is CASSVQGAGNSPLHF. Here the CDR3 DNA reads TGTGCCAGCAGCGTACAGGGGGCTGGTAATTCACCCCTCCACTTT.